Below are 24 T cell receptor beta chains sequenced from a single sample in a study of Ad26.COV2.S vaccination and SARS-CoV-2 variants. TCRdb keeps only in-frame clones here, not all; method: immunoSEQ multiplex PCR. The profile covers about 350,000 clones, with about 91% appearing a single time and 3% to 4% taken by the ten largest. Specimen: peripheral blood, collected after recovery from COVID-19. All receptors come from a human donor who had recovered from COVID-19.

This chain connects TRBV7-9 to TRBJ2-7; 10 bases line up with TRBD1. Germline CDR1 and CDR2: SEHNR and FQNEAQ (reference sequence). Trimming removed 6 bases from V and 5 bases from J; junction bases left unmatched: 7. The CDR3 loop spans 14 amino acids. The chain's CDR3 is CASSRRDRGHEQYF. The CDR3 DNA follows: TGTGCCAGCAGTCGCCGGGACAGGGGCCACGAGCAGTACTTC. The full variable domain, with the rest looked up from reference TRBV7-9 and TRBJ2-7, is DTGVSQNPRHKITKRGQNVTFRCDPISEHNRLYWYRQTLGQGPEFLTYFQNEAQLEKSRLLSDRFSAERPKGSFSTLEIQRTEQGDSAMYLCASSRRDRGHEQYFGPGTRLTVT.

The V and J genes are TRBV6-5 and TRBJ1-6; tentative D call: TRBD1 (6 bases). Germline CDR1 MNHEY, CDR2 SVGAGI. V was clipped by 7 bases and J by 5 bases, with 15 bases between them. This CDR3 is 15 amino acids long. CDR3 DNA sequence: TGTGCCAGCATCGGACAGCATCTAAATAATTCACCCCTCCACTTT. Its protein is CASIGQHLNNSPLHF.

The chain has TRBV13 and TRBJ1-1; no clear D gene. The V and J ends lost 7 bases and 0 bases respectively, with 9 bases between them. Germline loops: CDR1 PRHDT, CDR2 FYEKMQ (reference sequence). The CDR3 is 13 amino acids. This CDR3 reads CASTAWMNTEAFF. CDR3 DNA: TGTGCCAGCACAGCTTGGATGAACACTGAAGCTTTCTTT.

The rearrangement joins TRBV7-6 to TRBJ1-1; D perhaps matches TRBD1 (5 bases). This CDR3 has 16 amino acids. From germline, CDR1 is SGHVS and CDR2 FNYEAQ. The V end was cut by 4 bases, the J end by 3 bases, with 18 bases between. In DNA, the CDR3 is TGTGCCAGCAGCTCCCGTGTGGAGGGAGGGGACACTGAAGCTTTCTTT. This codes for CASSSRVEGGDTEAFF.

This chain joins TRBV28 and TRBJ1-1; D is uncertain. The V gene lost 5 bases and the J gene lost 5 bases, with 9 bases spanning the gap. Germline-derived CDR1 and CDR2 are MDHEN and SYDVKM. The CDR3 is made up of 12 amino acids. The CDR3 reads CASSIMGTEAFF. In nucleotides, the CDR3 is TGTGCCAGCAGTATTATGGGGACTGAAGCTTTCTTT.

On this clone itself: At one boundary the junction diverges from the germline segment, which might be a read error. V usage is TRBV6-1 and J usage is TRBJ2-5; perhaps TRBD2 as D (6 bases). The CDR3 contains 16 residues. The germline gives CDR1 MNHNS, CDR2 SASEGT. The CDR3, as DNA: TGTGCCAGCAGTCAAGCCGGGGGTAATCACCAAGAGACCCAGTACTTC. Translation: CASSQAGGNHQETQYF.

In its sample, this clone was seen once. CDR3 amino acids: CASSLSGDGNQPQHF. The CDR3 DNA sequence: TGTGCCAGCAGTTTATCGGGGGATGGCAATCAGCCCCAGCATTTT. The chain carries TRBV27 and TRBJ1-5, with D perhaps matching TRBD1 (5 bases). With 0 bases removed from V and 2 bases from J, the gap between germline ends came to 8 bases. CDR3 length: 15 amino acids. In germline, CDR1 is MNHEY, CDR2 SMNVEV (reference sequence).

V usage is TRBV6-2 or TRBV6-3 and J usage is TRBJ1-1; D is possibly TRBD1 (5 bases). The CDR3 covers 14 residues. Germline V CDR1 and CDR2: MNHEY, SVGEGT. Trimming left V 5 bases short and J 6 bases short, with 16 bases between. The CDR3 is CASSRERGWAEAFF. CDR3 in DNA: TGTGCCAGCAGTCGCGAGAGGGGCTGGGCTGAAGCTTTCTTT.

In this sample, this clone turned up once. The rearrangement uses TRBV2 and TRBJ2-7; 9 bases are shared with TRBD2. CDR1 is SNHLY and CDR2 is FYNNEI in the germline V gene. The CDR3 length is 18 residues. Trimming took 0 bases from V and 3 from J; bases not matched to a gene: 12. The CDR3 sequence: CASSEALQALAGLYEQYF. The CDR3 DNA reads TGTGCCAGCAGTGAAGCGCTTCAAGCACTAGCGGGTCTCTACGAGCAGTACTTC.

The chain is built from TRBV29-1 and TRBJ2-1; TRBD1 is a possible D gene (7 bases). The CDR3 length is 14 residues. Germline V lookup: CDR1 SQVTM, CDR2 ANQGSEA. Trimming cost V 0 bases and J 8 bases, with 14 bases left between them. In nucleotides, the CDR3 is TGCAGCGTTGAAGATAGCGACAGGGACTATGAGCAGTTCTTC. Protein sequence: CSVEDSDRDYEQFF.

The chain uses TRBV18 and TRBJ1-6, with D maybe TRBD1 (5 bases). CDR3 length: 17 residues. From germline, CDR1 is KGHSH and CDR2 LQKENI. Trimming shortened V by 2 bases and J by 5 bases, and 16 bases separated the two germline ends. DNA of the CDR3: TGTGCCAGCTCACCAACGAGGGACCTCCGAAATAATTCACCCCTCCACTTT. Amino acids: CASSPTRDLRNNSPLHF.

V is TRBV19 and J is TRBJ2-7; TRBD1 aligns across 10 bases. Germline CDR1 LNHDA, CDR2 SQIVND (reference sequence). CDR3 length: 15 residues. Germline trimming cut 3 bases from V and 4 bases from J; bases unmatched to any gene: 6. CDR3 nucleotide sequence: TGTGCCAGTAGTATTGACGGGACAGGGGTTTACGAGCAGTACTTC. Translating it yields CASSIDGTGVYEQYF.

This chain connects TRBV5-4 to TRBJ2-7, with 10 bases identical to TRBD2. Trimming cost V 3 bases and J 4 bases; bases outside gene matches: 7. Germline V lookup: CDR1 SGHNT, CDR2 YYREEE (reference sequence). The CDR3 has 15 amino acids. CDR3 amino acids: CASSSSLAGKYEQYF. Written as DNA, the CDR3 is TGTGCCAGCAGCTCATCACTAGCGGGGAAATACGAGCAGTACTTC.

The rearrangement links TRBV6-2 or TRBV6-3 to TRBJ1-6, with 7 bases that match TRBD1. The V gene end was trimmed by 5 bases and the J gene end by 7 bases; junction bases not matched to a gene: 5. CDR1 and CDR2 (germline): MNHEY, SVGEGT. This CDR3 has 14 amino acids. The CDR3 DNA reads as TGTGCCAGCAGTCCGGGACAGAAAAATTCACCCCTCCACTTT. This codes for CASSPGQKNSPLHF.

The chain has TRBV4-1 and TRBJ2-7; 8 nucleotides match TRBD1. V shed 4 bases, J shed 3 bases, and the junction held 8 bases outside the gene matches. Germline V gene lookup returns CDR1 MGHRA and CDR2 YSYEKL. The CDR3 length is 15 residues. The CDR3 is CASSLLQGDYYEQYF. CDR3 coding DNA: TGCGCCAGCAGCCTCCTACAGGGGGATTACTACGAGCAGTACTTC.

Here the CDR3 reads CASSLGTGVNYGYTF. CDR3 DNA sequence: TGTGCCAGCAGCCTTGGGACAGGGGTTAACTATGGCTACACCTTC. This sequence joins TRBV7-9 and TRBJ1-2, with TRBD1 matching 10 bases. With 5 bases clipped from V and 1 base from J, the junction kept 4 bases outside the gene matches. Germline V gene sequence: CDR1 SEHNR, CDR2 FQNEAQ (reference sequence). The CDR3 has 15 amino acids.

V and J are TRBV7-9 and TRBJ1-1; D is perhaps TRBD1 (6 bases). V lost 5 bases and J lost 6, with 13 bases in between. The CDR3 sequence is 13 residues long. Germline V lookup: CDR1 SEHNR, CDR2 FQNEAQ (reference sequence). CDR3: CASSPGGRPEAFF. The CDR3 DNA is TGTGCCAGCAGCCCCGGGGGCAGGCCTGAAGCTTTCTTT.

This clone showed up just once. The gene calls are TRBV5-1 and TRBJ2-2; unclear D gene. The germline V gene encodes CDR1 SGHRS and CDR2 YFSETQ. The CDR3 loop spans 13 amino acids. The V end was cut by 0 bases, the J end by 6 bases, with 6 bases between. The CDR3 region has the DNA TGCGCCAGCAGCTTGGTAGGGCCCGGGGAGCTGTTTTTT. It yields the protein CASSLVGPGELFF.

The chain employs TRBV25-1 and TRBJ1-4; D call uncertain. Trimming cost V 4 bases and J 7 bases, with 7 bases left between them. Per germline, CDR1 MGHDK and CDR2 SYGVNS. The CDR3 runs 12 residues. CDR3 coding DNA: TGTGCCAGCAGTGTCGTAGTTGAAAAACTGTTTTTT. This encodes CASSVVVEKLFF.

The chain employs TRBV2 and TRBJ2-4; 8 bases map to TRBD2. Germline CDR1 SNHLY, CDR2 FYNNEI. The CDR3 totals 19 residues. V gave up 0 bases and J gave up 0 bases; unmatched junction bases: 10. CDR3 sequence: CASSEAWEAGVLAKNIQYF. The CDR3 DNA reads TGTGCCAGCAGTGAAGCGTGGGAAGCGGGGGTCTTAGCCAAAAACATTCAGTACTTC.

The CDR3 region is CASSHGTSGETQYF. Here the CDR3 DNA reads TGTGCCAGCAGCCATGGGACTAGCGGGGAGACCCAGTACTTC. The chain combines TRBV3-1 (or the pseudogene TRBV3-2) with TRBJ2-5; 12 nucleotides align to TRBD2. V lost 3 bases to trimming and J lost 5 bases; unmatched junction nucleotides: 1. Germline V gene lookup returns CDR1 LGHDT and CDR2 YNNKEL (reference sequence). CDR3 length: 14 residues.

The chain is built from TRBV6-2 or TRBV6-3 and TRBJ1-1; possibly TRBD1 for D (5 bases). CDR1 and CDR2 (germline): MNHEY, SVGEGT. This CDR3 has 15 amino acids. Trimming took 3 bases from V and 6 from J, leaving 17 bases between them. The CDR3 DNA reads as TGTGCCAGCAGTTATCTCGGGGGATCGAGTGCTGAAGCTTTCTTT. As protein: CASSYLGGSSAEAFF.

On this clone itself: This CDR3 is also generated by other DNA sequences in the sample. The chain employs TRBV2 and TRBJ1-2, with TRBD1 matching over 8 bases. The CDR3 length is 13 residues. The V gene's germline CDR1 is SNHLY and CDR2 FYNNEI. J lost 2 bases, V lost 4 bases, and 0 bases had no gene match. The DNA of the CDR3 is TGTGCCAGCAGTGGGACAGGGAACTATGGCTACACCTTC. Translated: CASSGTGNYGYTF.

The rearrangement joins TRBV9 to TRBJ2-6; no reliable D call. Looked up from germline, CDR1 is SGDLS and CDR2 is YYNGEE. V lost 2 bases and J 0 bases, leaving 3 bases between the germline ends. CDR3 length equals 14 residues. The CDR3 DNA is TGTGCCAGCAGCGTCTTCTCTGGGGCCAACGTCCTGACTTTC. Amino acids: CASSVFSGANVLTF. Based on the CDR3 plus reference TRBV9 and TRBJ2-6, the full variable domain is DSGVTQTPKHLITATGQRVTLRCSPRSGDLSVYWYQQSLDQGLQFLIQYYNGEERAKGNILERFSAQQFPDLHSELNLSSLELGDSALYFCASSVFSGANVLTFGAGSRLTVL.